Below, one T cell receptor beta chain is given with its context. Sequenced by immunoSEQ multiplex PCR; TCRdb stores in-frame clones only, minus some. The data contain 15,000 to 20,000 clones, over 50% of them singletons. Treatment in this sample: treatment-naive control, cytoreductive nephrectomy. Trimming took off 3 bases at V and 0 bases at J, with 8 bases between the two ends. The CDR3 is 15 residues long. Per the germline V gene, CDR1 is SGHNT and CDR2 is YENEEA. The sample comes from a study of radiation and T cells in renal cell carcinoma. The chain combines TRBV11-3 with TRBJ2-2; no definite D call. The TCR comes from a man aged 45-60 years with renal cell carcinoma. The sample was tumor tissue, taken from a patient whose treatment was nephrectomy without radiotherapy. This CDR3 reads CASSFRSANTGELFF. The CDR3 bases are TGTGCCAGCAGCTTCCGATCCGCGAACACCGGGGAGCTGTTTTTT.